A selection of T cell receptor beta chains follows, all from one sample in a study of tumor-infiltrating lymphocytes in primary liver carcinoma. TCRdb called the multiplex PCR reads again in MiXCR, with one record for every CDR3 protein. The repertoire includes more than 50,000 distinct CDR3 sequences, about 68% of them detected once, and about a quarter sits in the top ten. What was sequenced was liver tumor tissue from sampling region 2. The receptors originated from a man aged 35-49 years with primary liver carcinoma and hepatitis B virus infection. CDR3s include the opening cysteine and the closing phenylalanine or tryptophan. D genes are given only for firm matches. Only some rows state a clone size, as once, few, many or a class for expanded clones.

CDR3aa: CASCETASTDTRYF
CDR3nt: TGTGCCAGCTGTGAGACAGCCTCCACAGATACGCGGTATTTT
v_gene: TRBV6-2/TRBV6-3
j_gene: TRBJ2-3
abundance: .
d_gene: .

CDR3aa: CVRSLINEQFF
CDR3nt: TGTGTCAGAAGCTTAATAAATGAGCAATTCTTC
v_gene: TRBV13
j_gene: TRBJ2-1
abundance: .
d_gene: .

CDR3aa: CTSSLSPRGFETQYF
CDR3nt: TGCACCAGTAGCTTGTCGCCACGGGGGTTCGAGACCCAGTACTTC
v_gene: TRBV5-1
j_gene: TRBJ2-5
abundance: .
d_gene: .

CDR3aa: CASSMGGLAGAETHYF
CDR3nt: TGTGCCAGCAGTATGGGGGGGCTAGCGGGAGCTGAGACCCACTACTTC
v_gene: TRBV28
j_gene: TRBJ2-5
abundance: few
d_gene: TRBD2

CDR3aa: CASSLDRAHEETQYF
CDR3nt: TGTGCCAGCAGCTTGGACAGGGCCCACGAAGAGACCCAGTACTTC
v_gene: TRBV11-3
j_gene: TRBJ2-5
abundance: .
d_gene: TRBD1

CDR3aa: CASSTSLAGVSYEHYF
CDR3nt: TGTGCCAGCAGCACATCCCTAGCGGGGGTCTCCTACGAGCACTACTTC
v_gene: TRBV5-4
j_gene: TRBJ2-7
abundance: .
d_gene: TRBD2

CDR3aa: CASSGSSTDTQYF
CDR3nt: TGTGCCAGCAGTGGTTCAAGCACAGATACGCAGTATTTT
v_gene: TRBV2
j_gene: TRBJ2-3
abundance: .
d_gene: .

CDR3aa: CASSRGPSWVHTEAFF
CDR3nt: TGTGCCAGCAGTCGCGGCCCCTCGTGGGTCCACACTGAAGCTTTCTTT
v_gene: TRBV6-6
j_gene: TRBJ1-1
abundance: many
d_gene: .

CDR3aa: CASRQEGLAYKQYF
CDR3nt: TGTGCCTCCAGGCAGGAGGGACTAGCGTACAAGCAGTACTTC
v_gene: TRBV6-5
j_gene: TRBJ2-7
abundance: .
d_gene: TRBD2

CDR3aa: CDSSTGIGKTQYF
CDR3nt: TGTGATAGCAGCACAGGGATAGGAAAGACCCAGTACTTC
v_gene: TRBV6-6
j_gene: TRBJ2-5
abundance: .
d_gene: .

CDR3aa: CASSLSTRNFEQFF
CDR3nt: TGTGCCAGCAGCTTAAGTACCCGGAACTTTGAGCAGTTCTTC
v_gene: TRBV7-9
j_gene: TRBJ2-1
abundance: .
d_gene: .

CDR3aa: CSVERSSPEDTLYF
CDR3nt: TGCAGCGTTGAACGGAGTAGCCCGGAAGATACGCTGTATTTT
v_gene: TRBV29-1
j_gene: TRBJ2-3
abundance: .
d_gene: .

CDR3aa: CAISERASNYGYTF
CDR3nt: TGTGCCATCAGTGAACGGGCATCCAACTATGGCTACACCTTC
v_gene: TRBV10-3
j_gene: TRBJ1-2
abundance: medium-sized
d_gene: .

CDR3aa: CSVREGPYEQYF
CDR3nt: TGCAGCGTTAGGGAGGGCCCCTACGAGCAATACTTC
v_gene: TRBV29-1
j_gene: TRBJ2-7
abundance: .
d_gene: TRBD2

CDR3aa: CASSSWGEDCPETQYF
CDR3nt: TGTGCCAGCAGTTCCTGGGGGGAGGACTGCCCAGAGACCCAGTACTTC
v_gene: TRBV12-3/TRBV12-4
j_gene: TRBJ2-5
abundance: .
d_gene: .

CDR3aa: CASSDDGRGAGNEQFF
CDR3nt: TGTGCCAGCAGTGACGACGGCAGGGGGGCTGGCAATGAGCAGTTCTTC
v_gene: TRBV2
j_gene: TRBJ2-1
abundance: medium-sized
d_gene: .

CDR3aa: CTSSPLQGAQETQYF
CDR3nt: TGCACTAGCAGCCCCCTGCAGGGGGCTCAAGAGACCCAGTACTTC
v_gene: TRBV1
j_gene: TRBJ2-5
abundance: .
d_gene: .

CDR3aa: CASSLDSGLAKNIQYF
CDR3nt: TGTGCCAGCAGCTTAGATTCGGGGCTAGCCAAAAACATTCAGTACTTC
v_gene: TRBV11-2
j_gene: TRBJ2-4
abundance: medium-sized
d_gene: .

CDR3aa: CASSRIVETGRLGANVLTF
CDR3nt: TGTGCCAGCAGCCGAATTGTCGAGACAGGGCGTCTTGGGGCCAACGTCCTGACTTTC
v_gene: TRBV4-2
j_gene: TRBJ2-6
abundance: .
d_gene: TRBD1

CDR3aa: CATSEGTGTSYGYSF
CDR3nt: TGTGCCACCAGTGAAGGGACAGGGACTAGCTATGGCTACAGCTTC
v_gene: TRBV24-1
j_gene: TRBJ1-2
abundance: once
d_gene: TRBD1

CDR3aa: CACSYLAGEGKQFF
CDR3nt: TGTGCCTGCAGCTACCTAGCGGGAGAGGGTAAGCAGTTCTTC
v_gene: TRBV11-3
j_gene: TRBJ2-1
abundance: .
d_gene: TRBD2

CDR3aa: CASRVPEKLFF
CDR3nt: TGTGCCAGCAGGGTCCCTGAAAAACTGTTTTTT
v_gene: TRBV2
j_gene: TRBJ1-4
abundance: .
d_gene: .

CDR3aa: CASSLGGRITGELFF
CDR3nt: TGTGCCAGCAGCTTAGGCGGGAGGATCACCGGGGAGCTGTTTTTT
v_gene: TRBV7-6
j_gene: TRBJ2-2
abundance: once
d_gene: TRBD2

CDR3aa: CASSLGTEAFF
CDR3nt: TGTGCCAGCAGTTTGGGGACTGAAGCTTTCTTT
v_gene: TRBV28
j_gene: TRBJ1-1
abundance: many
d_gene: .

CDR3aa: CISSSGTGDKGYGYTF
CDR3nt: TGTATCAGCAGTTCCGGGACAGGGGATAAGGGCTATGGCTACACCTTC
v_gene: TRBV28
j_gene: TRBJ1-2
abundance: .
d_gene: TRBD1

CDR3aa: CASSQDFPHSGEQYF
CDR3nt: TGCGCCAGCAGCCAAGATTTCCCACACAGCGGGGAGCAGTACTTC
v_gene: TRBV4-1
j_gene: TRBJ2-7
abundance: .
d_gene: .

CDR3aa: CASSVSRTSREIQYF
CDR3nt: TGTGCCAGCAGCGTATCGCGAACTAGCCGTGAGATCCAGTACTTC
v_gene: TRBV12-3/TRBV12-4
j_gene: TRBJ2-5
abundance: .
d_gene: .

CDR3aa: CTSSLGALSGFQGTQYF
CDR3nt: TGTACCAGCAGCTTAGGGGCCTTATCCGGGTTTCAAGGGACCCAGTACTTC
v_gene: TRBV11-2
j_gene: TRBJ2-5
abundance: .
d_gene: .

CDR3aa: CSARESYNEQFF
CDR3nt: TGCAGTGCTAGAGAGAGCTACAATGAGCAGTTCTTC
v_gene: TRBV20-1
j_gene: TRBJ2-1
abundance: .
d_gene: .

CDR3aa: CSVDPSSYNEQFF
CDR3nt: TGCAGCGTCGACCCAAGCTCCTACAATGAACAGTTCTTC
v_gene: TRBV29-1
j_gene: TRBJ2-1
abundance: .
d_gene: .

CDR3aa: CVSSKYGTSYEQYF
CDR3nt: TGTGTCAGCAGCAAATATGGGACTAGCTACGAGCAGTACTTC
v_gene: TRBV12-3/TRBV12-4
j_gene: TRBJ2-7
abundance: .
d_gene: TRBD2

CDR3aa: CARSSPQDRVPTGANVLTF
CDR3nt: TGTGCCAGAAGTTCCCCCCAGGACAGGGTTCCGACCGGGGCCAACGTCCTGACTTTC
v_gene: TRBV6-5
j_gene: TRBJ2-6
abundance: .
d_gene: TRBD1

CDR3aa: CASSISGYNEQFF
CDR3nt: TGTGCCAGTAGTATATCGGGGTACAATGAGCAGTTCTTC
v_gene: TRBV19
j_gene: TRBJ2-1
abundance: many
d_gene: .